This T cell receptor beta chain emerged from a study of blood T cell repertoires in COVID-19. Study-wide context: Donors in the United States, Italy and Spain gave samples during acute or convalescent COVID-19. From T cells, B-cell-depleted T cells, or PBMCs came the material, which was cDNA or gDNA.

The length of the CDR3 is 16 residues. Per germline, CDR1 SGHDT and CDR2 YYEEEE. V lost 2 bases to trimming and J lost 3 bases; unmatched junction nucleotides: 4. In the original processing: Amplifying reference gene primers gave estimates of nucleated cell counts. Method: immunoSEQ multiplex PCR; TCRdb's copy keeps in-frame clones and lacks some. V and J calls and clone size are those listed in that table; D and trimming were worked out from the DNA. The table includes 140,000 to 150,000 clones, approximately 82% detected once. The receptor was isolated from a man aged 60-69 years with active or convalescent COVID-19. Sequences were obtained from peripheral blood. This sequence joins TRBV5-6 and TRBJ1-5; 11 nucleotides match TRBD1. The CDR3 DNA reads TGTGCCAGCAGCTTTGGGACAGGGGGGTTCAATCAGCCCCAGCATTTT. Amino acids: CASSFGTGGFNQPQHF. Full variable domain (missing parts from reference TRBV5-6 and TRBJ1-5): DAGVTQSPTHLIKTRGQQVTLRCSPKSGHDTVSWYQQALGQGPQFIFQYYEEEERQRGNFPDRFSGHQFPNYSSELNVNALLLGDSALYLCASSFGTGGFNQPQHFGDGTRLSIL.